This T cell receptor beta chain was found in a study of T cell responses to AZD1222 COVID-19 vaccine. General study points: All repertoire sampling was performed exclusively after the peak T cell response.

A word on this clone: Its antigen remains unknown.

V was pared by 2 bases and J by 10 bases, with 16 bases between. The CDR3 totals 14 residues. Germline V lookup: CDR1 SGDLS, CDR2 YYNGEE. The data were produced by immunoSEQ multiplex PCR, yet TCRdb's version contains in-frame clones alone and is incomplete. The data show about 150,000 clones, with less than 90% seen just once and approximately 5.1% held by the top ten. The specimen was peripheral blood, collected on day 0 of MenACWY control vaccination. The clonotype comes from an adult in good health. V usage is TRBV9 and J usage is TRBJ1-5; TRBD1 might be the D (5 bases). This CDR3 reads CASSVGGGPSPQHF. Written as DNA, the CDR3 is TGTGCCAGCAGCGTTGGGGGAGGTCCGAGCCCCCAGCATTTT. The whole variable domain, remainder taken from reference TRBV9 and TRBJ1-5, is DSGVTQTPKHLITATGQRVTLRCSPRSGDLSVYWYQQSLDQGLQFLIQYYNGEERAKGNILERFSAQQFPDLHSELNLSSLELGDSALYFCASSVGGGPSPQHFGDGTRLSIL.